This entry lists 20 T cell receptor beta chains sequenced from one sample in a study of CD8 T cells in ankylosing spondylitis. Via MiXCR, TCRdb re-called the 5' RACE reads, giving one row per CDR3 protein. The sample shows 250,000 to 300,000 distinct CDR3 sequences, 20% of them seen only once. The sample consisted of blood, either unsorted or a sorted T cell fraction (not recorded which). Every receptor here comes from a male donor with ankylosing spondylitis or in good health (not recorded which).

This clonotype was detected a few times. The V and J genes are TRBV27 and TRBJ2-1; perhaps TRBD1 as D (5 bases). CDR1 and CDR2 (germline): MNHEY, SMNVEV (reference sequence). The CDR3 totals 15 residues. Between the trimmed V and J ends, which lost 0 bases and 7 bases, there was a span of 13 bases. CDR3 protein: CASSLSGPSSNEQFF. Here the CDR3 DNA reads TGTGCCAGCAGTTTATCGGGGCCCAGCAGTAATGAGCAGTTCTTC.

This clonotype was recorded many times. The chain employs TRBV12-3 or TRBV12-4 and TRBJ2-3; D not certain. The CDR3 is 13 residues long. Trimming removed 5 bases from V and 0 bases from J, with 6 bases in between. The DNA of the CDR3 is TGTGCCAGCAGTGCCACTAGCACAGATACGCAGTATTTT. Translating gives CASSATSTDTQYF.

The sample holds a few counts of this clonotype. The rearrangement joins TRBV5-1 to TRBJ2-1, with TRBD2 matching 12 bases. From germline, CDR1 is SGHRS and CDR2 YFSETQ. V shed 0 bases and J 8 bases; nucleotides not matched to a gene: 9. The CDR3 is 17 amino acids. This CDR3 reads CASSLVASGGASDEQFF. The CDR3 nucleotides read TGCGCCAGCAGCTTGGTGGCTAGCGGGGGGGCGTCGGATGAGCAGTTCTTC.

This clonotype has only a few counts. The genes are TRBV12-3 or TRBV12-4 and TRBJ2-1; perhaps TRBD1 as D (5 bases). V lost 6 bases and J lost 3, with 15 bases in between. This CDR3 contains 15 residues. CDR3 sequence (DNA): TGTGCCAGCAGGCTACAGACTGACAGCTACAATGAGCAGTTCTTC. Protein product: CASRLQTDSYNEQFF.

Only a few counts were recorded for this clonotype. The chain joins TRBV29-1 to TRBJ2-1; D is uncertain. Per the germline V gene, CDR1 is SQVTM and CDR2 is ANQGSEA. Trimming removed 2 bases from V and 7 bases from J, with 15 bases in between. CDR3 length equals 14 residues. CDR3 region: CSVEQVDHRNEQFF. CDR3 bases: TGCAGCGTTGAACAGGTAGACCATAGGAATGAGCAGTTCTTC.

This clonotype was recorded a few times. This chain connects TRBV12-3 or TRBV12-4 to TRBJ2-2; D might be TRBD1 or TRBD2, each matching 6 bases. V was cut by 6 bases and J by 4 bases, with 18 bases left in between. This CDR3 has 16 amino acids. CDR3 residues: CASRDEGGAGTGELFF. The CDR3, as DNA: TGTGCCAGCAGGGACGAGGGGGGCGCAGGCACCGGGGAGCTGTTTTTT.

The chain employs TRBV5-1 and TRBJ1-2; 7 positions match TRBD1. J was trimmed by 2 bases and V by 3 bases; bases with no gene match: 10. Germline-derived CDR1 and CDR2 are SGHRS and YFSETQ. The CDR3 runs 16 residues. This CDR3 reads CASSSGQERWNYGYTF. The CDR3 DNA follows: TGCGCCAGCAGCTCTGGACAGGAACGCTGGAACTATGGCTACACCTTC. The variable domain in full, completed from reference TRBV5-1 and TRBJ1-2, reads KAGVTQTPRYLIKTRGQQVTLSCSPISGHRSVSWYQQTPGQGLQFLFEYFSETQRNKGNFPGRFSGRQFSNSRSEMNVSTLELGDSALYLCASSSGQERWNYGYTFGSGTRLTVV.

This clonotype was detected only a few times. This chain joins TRBV5-1 and TRBJ2-1; 15 positions match TRBD2. The CDR3 has 17 amino acids. CDR1 SGHRS and CDR2 YFSETQ come from the germline V gene. V was clipped by 0 bases and J by 5 bases; unmatched bases: 3. CDR3 loop: CASSLAGLAGGNNEQFF. The DNA of the CDR3 is TGCGCCAGCAGCTTGGCGGGACTAGCGGGAGGTAACAATGAGCAGTTCTTC. Full variable domain (outside the CDR3, taken from reference TRBV5-1 and TRBJ2-1): KAGVTQTPRYLIKTRGQQVTLSCSPISGHRSVSWYQQTPGQGLQFLFEYFSETQRNKGNFPGRFSGRQFSNSRSEMNVSTLELGDSALYLCASSLAGLAGGNNEQFFGPGTRLTVL.

Regarding this clonotype: At one of its ends the junction is not consistent with the germline gene, which may arise from a read error. This chain connects TRBV12-3 or TRBV12-4 to TRBJ2-3, with TRBD1 matching 10 bases. CDR3 size: 14 residues. The CDR3 region has the DNA TGTGCCAGCAACGACAGGGGGCGGACAGATGCGCAGTATTTT. Encoded protein: CASNDRGRTDAQYF.

This clonotype was found a few times. The V gene is TRBV27, the J gene TRBJ2-5; a weak D match, TRBD2 (6 bases). Germline values: CDR1 MNHEY, CDR2 SMNVEV (reference sequence). V dropped 0 bases and J dropped 2 bases, with 7 bases sitting between them. The length of the CDR3 is 14 residues. CDR3 residues: CASSLSAGQETQYF. The CDR3, as DNA: TGTGCCAGCAGTTTATCGGCGGGACAAGAGACCCAGTACTTC.

This rearrangement joins TRBV25-1 to TRBJ1-2; 9 positions match TRBD1. V shed 5 bases, J shed 4 bases, and the junction held 11 bases outside the gene matches. The CDR3 is made up of 16 amino acids. Looked up from germline, CDR1 is MGHDK and CDR2 is SYGVNS. Here the CDR3 DNA reads TGTGCCAGCAGTCCAGCCCGGGACAGGGTGTCCTATGGCTACACCTTC. It yields the protein CASSPARDRVSYGYTF.

This sequence joins TRBV28 and TRBJ2-7, with a tentative D call TRBD1 (6 bases). The ends were cut back, 9 bases at V and 6 bases at J, with 18 bases in the middle. From germline, CDR1 is MDHEN and CDR2 SYDVKM. The CDR3 is made up of 13 amino acids. CDR3 nucleotide sequence: TGTGCCAGGCAGTCCTCCACAGGGAGCGAGCAGTACGTC. Residues: CARQSSTGSEQYV.

This chain connects TRBV7-3 to TRBJ2-4; D gene ambiguous. This CDR3 has 18 amino acids. The germline V and J ends were trimmed by 0 bases and 3 bases, with 18 bases remaining between them. Germline values: CDR1 SGHTA, CDR2 FQGTGA. The CDR3 sequence: CASSLTGPYGLGKNIQYF. In DNA form, the CDR3 reads TGTGCCAGCAGCTTAACGGGCCCCTACGGGTTGGGCAAAAACATTCAGTACTTC.

There are a few counts of this clonotype. This sequence joins TRBV3-1 and TRBJ2-3; D is possibly TRBD1 or TRBD2 (6 bases each). The CDR3 is made up of 13 amino acids. V lost 3 bases, J lost 9 bases, and 13 bases lay in between. CDR1 is LGHDT, CDR2 YNNKEL, per germline (reference sequence). The CDR3 nucleotides read TGTGCCAGCAGCCACGGGGGCTCCTCCACGCAGTATTTT. Translating gives CASSHGGSSTQYF.

This clonotype was detected ten times or more. The chain has TRBV5-1 and TRBJ1-1; D perhaps matches TRBD1 (5 bases). V was shortened by 3 bases and J by 0 bases, with 15 bases between the two germline ends. CDR1 and CDR2 from the germline V gene are SGHRS and YFSETQ. The CDR3 sequence is 16 residues long. The CDR3 protein is CASSSGLPFVNTEAFF. DNA of the CDR3: TGCGCCAGCAGCTCGGGACTACCATTTGTGAACACTGAAGCTTTCTTT.

This clonotype was observed a handful of times. The junction differs from germline at one of its ends, possibly a read error. The chain links TRBV7-7 to TRBJ2-1; 15 bases agree with TRBD2. CDR1 is SSHAT, CDR2 FNYEAQ, per germline (reference sequence). The length of the CDR3 is 18 residues. The CDR3 protein is CASSQGLAGGLTYNEQFF. The DNA for the CDR3 is TGTGCTAGCAGCCAGGGACTAGCGGGGGGTTTGACCTACAATGAGCAGTTCTTC.

This clonotype occurred a few times. The genes are TRBV4-2 and TRBJ2-2; no clear D gene. Germline V gene data show CDR1 as LGHNA and CDR2 as YNFKEQ. The CDR3 loop spans 15 amino acids. V was trimmed by 4 bases and J by 5 bases, leaving 14 bases between them. The CDR3 reads CASSPAGVFTGELFF. CDR3 sequence (DNA): TGTGCCAGCAGCCCCGCTGGGGTTTTTACCGGGGAGCTGTTTTTT.

This clonotype was detected a few times. The V and J genes are TRBV12-3 or TRBV12-4 and TRBJ1-3; maybe TRBD1 (5 bases). The V end lost 3 bases, the J end lost 0 bases, and 15 bases lay between the germline ends. The CDR3 spans 17 residues. CDR3 sequence reads: CASSFSLGATSGNTIYF. In DNA form, the CDR3 reads TGTGCCAGCAGTTTCTCCTTAGGGGCAACCTCTGGAAACACCATATATTTT.

The chain combines TRBV20-1 with TRBJ2-1, with D perhaps matching TRBD2 (6 bases). This CDR3 is built from 16 residues. Trimming stripped 5 bases from V and 0 bases from J, with 17 bases between. CDR1 and CDR2 (germline): DFQATT, SNEGSKA (reference sequence). This chain's CDR3 is CSASPGSTHSYNEQFF. CDR3 DNA: TGCAGTGCTTCCCCCGGGAGTACCCACTCCTACAATGAGCAGTTCTTC.

The chain combines TRBV5-1 with TRBJ1-6; 7 bases align to TRBD1. This CDR3 is 14 amino acids long. Trimming took 4 bases from V and 8 from J; bases not matched to a gene: 6. CDR1 SGHRS and CDR2 YFSETQ come from the germline V gene. The CDR3 DNA sequence: TGCGCCAGCAGCCAGAGACAGGGAGATTCACCCCTCCACTTT. Translation gives CASSQRQGDSPLHF. The whole variable domain, remainder taken from reference TRBV5-1 and TRBJ1-6, is KAGVTQTPRYLIKTRGQQVTLSCSPISGHRSVSWYQQTPGQGLQFLFEYFSETQRNKGNFPGRFSGRQFSNSRSEMNVSTLELGDSALYLCASSQRQGDSPLHFGNGTRLTVT.